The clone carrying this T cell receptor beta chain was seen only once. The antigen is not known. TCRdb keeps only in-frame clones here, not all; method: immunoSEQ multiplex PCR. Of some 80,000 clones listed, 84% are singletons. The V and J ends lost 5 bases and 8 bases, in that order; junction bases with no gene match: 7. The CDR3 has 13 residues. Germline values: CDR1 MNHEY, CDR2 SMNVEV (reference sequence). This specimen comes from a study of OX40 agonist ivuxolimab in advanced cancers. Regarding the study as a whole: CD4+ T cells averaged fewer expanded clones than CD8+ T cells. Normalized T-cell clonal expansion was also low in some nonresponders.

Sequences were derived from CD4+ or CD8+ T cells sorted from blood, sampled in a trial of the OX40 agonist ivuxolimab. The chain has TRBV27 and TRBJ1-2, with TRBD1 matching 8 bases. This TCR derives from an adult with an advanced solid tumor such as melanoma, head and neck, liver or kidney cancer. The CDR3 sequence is CASSRQGAQGYTF. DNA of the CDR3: TGTGCCAGCAGTCGGCAGGGGGCGCAGGGCTACACCTTC.